This T cell receptor (beta chain) was documented in a study of CD8+ T cells in alopecia areata. Study-wide findings and caveats: Scalp clonality and expanded CD8+ clones among the top 100 showed significant decreases with tofacitinib. A great number of expanded lesional clones endured in scalp and blood during tofacitinib. Having one nonresponder leaves uncertain how baseline CD8+ expansion relates to response.

The CDR3 is 12 amino acids. V lost 1 base to trimming and J lost 9 bases, with 7 bases between them. Germline loops: CDR1 SGHTA, CDR2 FQGNSA. The treatment is: oral pan-JAK inhibitor, 5-10 mg twice daily. Individuals with alopecia areata gave both lesional scalp punch biopsies and peripheral blood for collection. Extraction and reverse transcription of RNA yielded cDNA as the sequencing template. Sequencing used immunoSEQ multiplex PCR; TCRdb keeps in-frame clones, though not all of them. The table lists 150,000 to 250,000 clones, around 60% of them singletons. With regard to this clone: What it binds is not known.

The chain couples TRBV7-2 to TRBJ1-5, with D maybe TRBD1 (5 bases). Here the sequenced sample was CD4+ T cells sorted from blood, taken at week 4, from a patient treated with tofacitinib. The sequence was obtained from a human donor with alopecia areata. The CDR3 sequence: CASSLGQLPQHF. CDR3 nucleotide sequence: TGTGCCAGCAGCTTAGGACAGTTGCCCCAGCATTTT.